This T cell receptor beta chain was sequenced for a study of T cells in Graves' hyperthyroidism and ophthalmopathy (dated by TCRdb to the late 2010s). Broadly, across the study: To identify distinguishing TCR V-J signatures, a discovery cohort of around 100 patients was used, comprising some 43 with Graves' ophthalmopathy and 55 to 65 with stable Graves' hyperthyroidism. The approximately 100 discovery patients were divided at random into training and test sets in a 7:3 ratio. TCR Vbeta CDR3 sequencing of 120 to 150 peripheral blood samples (under 45 ophthalmopathy, 75 to 85 hyperthyroidism and some 17 progressor patients) is reported in the paper. Prospective prediction of ophthalmopathy was tested in an independent validation cohort consisting of fewer than 20 hyperthyroidism patients and 15 to 17 patients who later progressed to ophthalmopathy. In more than five Graves' hyperthyroidism patients, the study also compared T-cell repertoires from thyroid tissue with T-cell repertoires from blood. After blood sampling, hyperthyroidism patients were treated with methimazole at a starting dose of 30 mg daily, and ophthalmopathy patients were treated with high-dose intravenous methylprednisolone. Study-wide findings and limitations: In cross-validation, a model built on a 13 V-J signature told ophthalmopathy apart from stable hyperthyroidism with approximately 90% sensitivity and around 84% specificity, and in testing the same model reached 80%/75%. During validation, the model predicted progression to ophthalmopathy a median of about 6.3 months ahead of onset, with 60% to 71% sensitivity and about 75% specificity. No statistical method was used to set the sample size in advance, and investigators knew the group allocation. Most expanded thyroid clonotypes (frequency above 0.001) were also detected in blood, suggesting blood repertoires may reflect thyroid immune responses.

A patient counted as having stable Graves' hyperthyroidism if no progression to ophthalmopathy occurred over 18 months of follow-up. Hyperthyroidism patients were aged 18 to 65 years and newly diagnosed, with disease duration of less than 2 months. Any patient with an uncontrolled infection, another autoimmune disease, pregnancy or lactation was excluded. Diagnoses were based on clinical symptoms, serum thyroxine and TRAb, thyroid ultrasound and orbital computed tomography. Total RNA was extracted using Trizol reagent, and RNA quality was assessed on an Agilent 2100 Bioanalyzer. This clonotype was found many times. Its antigen is currently not known. No base quality information exists; no much larger clone differs at one position. TCR beta CDR3 regions were amplified from RNA transcripts. A first-round RT-PCR of the TCR CDR3 used the HTBI primer set with the Qiagen OneStep RT-PCR kit. A second multiplex PCR round built the libraries, followed by size selection and purification. Sequencing of the libraries was done on an Illumina HiSeq2000 using paired-end 100 bp reads. The paper's data handling went like this. SOAPnuke was used to process the raw data, throwing out any read that contained adapters or uncalled bases, had a mean Phred below 15, or lacked an exact constant-primer or identifier match. High-quality paired reads were merged using COPE v1.2.5, and each unique nucleotide sequence was defined as a clonotype. MiTCR v1.1 was used to align the clonotypes against IMGT TRBV, TRBD and TRBJ reference segments. The analysis was restricted to V-J combinations with a frequency above 0.0001, which together covered just over 98% of the repertoires. The TCS score was defined as F50 (clonal expansion) divided by E x V (chaos), with BLOSUM62-based TCRdist calculated between CDR3 peptides within each V-J. Welch's t-statistics and random forest reduced 500 to 650 V-J features to 13, which were used in a naive Bayes classifier (R e1071). Thyroid-blood repertoire similarity was quantified with the Morisita-Horn index. TCRdb trimmed public reads at Q25 via fastp, called clones via MiXCR and kept in-frame beta chains. Rows merge per CDR3 protein into single entries with the most common DNA and genes. TCRdb, not the authors, supplied the V and J calls. The sample contains around 580,000 distinct CDR3 sequences, around 46% of them found a single time. In total, the top ten clones hold around 7.7% of the sample.

CDR1 and CDR2 (SGHTA, FQGNSA) derive from the germline V gene. V loses 7 bases of germline sequence and J loses 5 bases, and the interval between the two ends is 10 bases. There are 12 amino acids in the CDR3, from cysteine to phenylalanine inclusive. Only the CDR3 part of the read is kept: 36 bases, read in frame from the first base. The sequencing sample was made of peripheral blood or thyroid tissue (not recorded which). This TCR was recovered from a woman between 18 and 29 years old with Graves' hyperthyroidism. The sequence links TRBV7-2 to TRBJ2-3; the D gene cannot be resolved reliably. The bases read TGTGCCAGCACCAACGGTGGAGATACGCAGTATTTT. The resulting protein is CASTNGGDTQYF.